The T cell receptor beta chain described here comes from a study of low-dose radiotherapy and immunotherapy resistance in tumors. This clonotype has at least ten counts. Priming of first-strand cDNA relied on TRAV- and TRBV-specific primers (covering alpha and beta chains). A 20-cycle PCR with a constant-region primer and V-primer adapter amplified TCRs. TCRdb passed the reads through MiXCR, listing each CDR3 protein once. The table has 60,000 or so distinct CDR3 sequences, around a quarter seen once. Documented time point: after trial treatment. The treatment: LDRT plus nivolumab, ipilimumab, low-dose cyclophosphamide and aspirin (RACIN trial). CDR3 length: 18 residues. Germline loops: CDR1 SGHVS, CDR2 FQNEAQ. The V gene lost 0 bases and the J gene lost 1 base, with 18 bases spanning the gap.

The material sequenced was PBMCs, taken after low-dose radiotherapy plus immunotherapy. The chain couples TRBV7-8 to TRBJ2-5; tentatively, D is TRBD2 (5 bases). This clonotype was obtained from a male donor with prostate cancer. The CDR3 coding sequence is TGTGCCAGCAGCTTAGCGACGGGTGGAGGCGTTTCCCAAGAGACCCAGTACTTC. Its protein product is CASSLATGGGVSQETQYF.